Listed here is a single T cell receptor (beta chain). The data derive from a study of blood T cell repertoires in COVID-19. Looking at the study overall: Acute-phase and convalescent COVID-19 samples originated in the United States, Italy and Spain.

V was pared by 6 bases and J by 6 bases, with 3 bases of the junction left unmatched. The CDR3 spans 12 residues. The protocol was immunoSEQ multiplex PCR, while the TCRdb copy is restricted to in-frame clones and leaves out a portion. This table has 100,000 to 120,000 clones, roughly 85% appearing once. The J gene is TRBJ2-7, the V gene TRBV12-3 or TRBV12-4, with 9 bases that match TRBD2. The receptor comes from a man aged 50 to 59 with acute or convalescent COVID-19. The sequencing sample was made of peripheral blood. The CDR3 DNA reads as TGTGCCAGCAGCAGACTAGCGGCCGAGCAGTACTTC. Its protein is CASSRLAAEQYF.